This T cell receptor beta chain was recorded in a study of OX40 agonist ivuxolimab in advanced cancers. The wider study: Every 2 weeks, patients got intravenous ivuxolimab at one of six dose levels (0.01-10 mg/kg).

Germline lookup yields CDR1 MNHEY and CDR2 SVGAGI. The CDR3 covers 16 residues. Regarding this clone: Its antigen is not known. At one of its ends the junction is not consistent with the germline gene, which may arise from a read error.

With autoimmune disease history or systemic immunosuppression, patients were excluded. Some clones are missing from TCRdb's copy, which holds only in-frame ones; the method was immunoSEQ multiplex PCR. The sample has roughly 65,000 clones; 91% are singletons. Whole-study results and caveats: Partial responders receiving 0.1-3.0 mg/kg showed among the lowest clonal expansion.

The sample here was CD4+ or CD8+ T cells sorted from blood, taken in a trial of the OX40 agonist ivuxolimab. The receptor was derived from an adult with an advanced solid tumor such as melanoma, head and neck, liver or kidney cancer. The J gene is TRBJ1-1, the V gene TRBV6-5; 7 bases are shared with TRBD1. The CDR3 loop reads CASSYKGAGSGTKAFF. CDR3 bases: TGTGCCAGCAGCTACAAGGGGGCAGGGTCGGGCACTAAAGCTTTCTTT.